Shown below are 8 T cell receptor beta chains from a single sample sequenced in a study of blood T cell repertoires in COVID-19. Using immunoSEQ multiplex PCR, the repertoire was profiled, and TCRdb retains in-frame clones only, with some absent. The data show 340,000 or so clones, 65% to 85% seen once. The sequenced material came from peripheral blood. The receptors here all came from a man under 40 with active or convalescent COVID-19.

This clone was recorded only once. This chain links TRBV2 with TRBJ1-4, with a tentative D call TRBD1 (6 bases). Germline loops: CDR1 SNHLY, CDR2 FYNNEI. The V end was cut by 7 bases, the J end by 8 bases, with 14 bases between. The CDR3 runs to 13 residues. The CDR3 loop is CASKQQGGEKLFF. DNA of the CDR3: TGTGCCAGCAAGCAACAGGGCGGGGAAAAACTGTTTTTT.

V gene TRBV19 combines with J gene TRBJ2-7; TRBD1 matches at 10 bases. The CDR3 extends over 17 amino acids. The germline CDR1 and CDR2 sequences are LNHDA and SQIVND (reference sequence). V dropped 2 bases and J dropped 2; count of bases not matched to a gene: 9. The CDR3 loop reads CASSIQWDRGKTYEQYF. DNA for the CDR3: TGTGCCAGTAGTATACAATGGGACAGGGGAAAAACCTACGAGCAGTACTTC.

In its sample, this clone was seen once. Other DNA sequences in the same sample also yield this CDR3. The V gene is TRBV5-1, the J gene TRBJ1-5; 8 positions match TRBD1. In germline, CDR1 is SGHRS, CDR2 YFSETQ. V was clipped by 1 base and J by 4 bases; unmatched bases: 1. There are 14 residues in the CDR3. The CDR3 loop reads CASSLTGGNQPQHF. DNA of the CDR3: TGCGCCAGCAGCTTGACAGGGGGTAATCAGCCCCAGCATTTT.

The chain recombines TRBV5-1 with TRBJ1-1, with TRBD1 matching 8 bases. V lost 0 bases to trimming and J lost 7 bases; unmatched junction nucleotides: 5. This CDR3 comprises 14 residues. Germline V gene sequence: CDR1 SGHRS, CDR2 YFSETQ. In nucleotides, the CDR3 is TGCGCCAGCAGCTTGGCAGGGGGCGCGAGTGAAGCTTTCTTT. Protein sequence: CASSLAGGASEAFF.

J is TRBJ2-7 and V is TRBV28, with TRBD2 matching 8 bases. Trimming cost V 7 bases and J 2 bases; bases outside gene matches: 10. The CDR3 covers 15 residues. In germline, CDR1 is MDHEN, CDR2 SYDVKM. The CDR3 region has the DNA TGTGCCAGCACCTCAGCGGGGGCGGTGACCTACGAGCAGTACTTC. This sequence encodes CASTSAGAVTYEQYF.

The CDR3 DNA sequence: TGTGCCAGTAGTAGACAGGGGAGCAACGAGCAGTACTTC. Translation: CASSRQGSNEQYF. V usage is TRBV19 and J usage is TRBJ2-7; 8 bases match TRBD1. The CDR3 has 13 amino acids. Looked up from germline, CDR1 is LNHDA and CDR2 is SQIVND (reference sequence). Trimming cost V 4 bases and J 5 bases; bases outside gene matches: 4.

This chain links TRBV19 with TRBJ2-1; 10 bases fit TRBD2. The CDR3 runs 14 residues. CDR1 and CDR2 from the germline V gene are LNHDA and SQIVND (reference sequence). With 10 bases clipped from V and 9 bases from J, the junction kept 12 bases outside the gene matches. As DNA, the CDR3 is TGTGCCACCAGTGGGACTAGCGTGCTCGGTGAGCAGTTCTTC. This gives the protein CATSGTSVLGEQFF.

The DNA for the CDR3 is TGTGCCTGGAGTCCTGGGACAGCGAACACTGAAGCTTTCTTT. Its protein is CAWSPGTANTEAFF. The chain employs TRBV30 and TRBJ1-1; 7 bases line up with TRBD1. The V and J ends lost 2 bases and 1 base, in that order; junction bases with no gene match: 4. Germline V CDR1 and CDR2: GTSNPN, SVGIG (reference sequence). CDR3 length: 14 amino acids.